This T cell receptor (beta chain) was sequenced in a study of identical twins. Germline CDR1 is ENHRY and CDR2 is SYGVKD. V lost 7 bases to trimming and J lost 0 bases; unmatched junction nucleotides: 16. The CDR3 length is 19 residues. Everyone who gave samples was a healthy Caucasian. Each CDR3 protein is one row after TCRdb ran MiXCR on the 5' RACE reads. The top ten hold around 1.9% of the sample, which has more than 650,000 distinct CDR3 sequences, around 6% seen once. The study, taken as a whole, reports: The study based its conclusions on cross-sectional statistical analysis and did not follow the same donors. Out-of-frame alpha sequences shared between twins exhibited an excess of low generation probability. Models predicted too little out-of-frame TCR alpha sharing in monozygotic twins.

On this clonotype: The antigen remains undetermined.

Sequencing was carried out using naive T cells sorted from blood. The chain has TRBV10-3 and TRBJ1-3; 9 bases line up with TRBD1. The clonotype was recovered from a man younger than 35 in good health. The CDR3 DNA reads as TGTGCCATCAAGAGTGTGCAAGGACAGGGGACACTCTCTGGAAACACCATATATTTT. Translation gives CAIKSVQGQGTLSGNTIYF.